The 10 T cell receptor beta chains given below trace back to one sample, sequenced in a study of blood T cells in healthy people across ages. Primed by a sample-barcoded 5' primer and a J-beta primer mix, a second PCR proceeded for about 6 to 12 cycles. TCRdb reprocessed the 5' RACE reads via MiXCR and lists one record per CDR3 protein. This sample carries some 1.8 million distinct CDR3 sequences, 30% to 40% of them seen once, and the ten largest clones take about 21%. Sequencing was carried out using blood. The receptors come from a human donor in good health.

This clonotype came up a few times. The chain links TRBV5-1 to TRBJ2-7; no reliable D call. CDR1 and CDR2 from the germline V gene are SGHRS and YFSETQ. The V and J ends lost 4 bases and 3 bases respectively, with 8 bases between them. The CDR3 contains 12 residues. DNA of the CDR3: TGCGCCAGCAGCACAGAGAACTACGAGCAGTACTTC. Its protein product is CASSTENYEQYF.

The chain recombines TRBV28 with TRBJ1-5; 9 bases align to TRBD1. The CDR3 is made up of 16 amino acids. V shed 6 bases, J shed 0 bases, and the junction held 6 bases outside the gene matches. Germline assignment: CDR1 MDHEN and CDR2 SYDVKM. This CDR3 reads CASSNRGLSSNQPQHF. DNA of the CDR3: TGTGCCAGCAGCAACAGGGGGCTTAGTAGCAATCAGCCCCAGCATTTT.

This clonotype has a single count. This chain uses TRBV6-2 or TRBV6-3 with TRBJ2-4, with D unclear. V shed 1 base and J shed 12 bases, with 10 bases lying between them. The germline gives CDR1 MNHEY, CDR2 SVGEGT. This CDR3 region has 12 residues. The CDR3 here is CASSYWLDTQYF. CDR3 nucleotide sequence: TGTGCCAGCAGTTACTGGCTAGACACTCAGTACTTC.

The chain is built from TRBV7-7 and TRBJ2-3; 7 bases are a match to TRBD2. V shed 5 bases and J 2 bases; nucleotides not matched to a gene: 4. Germline V gene data show CDR1 as SSHAT and CDR2 as FNYEAQ (reference sequence). The CDR3 is made up of 14 amino acids. CDR3 residues: CASSGLADTDTQYF. Written as DNA, the CDR3 is TGTGCCAGCAGCGGCCTAGCGGACACAGATACGCAGTATTTT.

V gene TRBV7-9 combines with J gene TRBJ2-7; perhaps D is TRBD1 or TRBD2 (5 bases each). Looked up from germline, CDR1 is SEHNR and CDR2 is FQNEAQ (reference sequence). The CDR3 is 15 residues long. Trimming pared 5 bases from V and 5 bases from J, leaving 19 bases between. CDR3 sequence: CASSTQIGTTHEQYF. For the CDR3, the DNA is TGTGCCAGCAGCACACAGATCGGGACGACCCACGAGCAGTACTTC.

In the case of this clonotype: At one of its ends the junction is not consistent with the germline gene, which may arise from a read error. The CDR3 DNA sequence: TGTGCTACCAGCAGCGGGAGCGTCGGGTTCGGGGAGCTGTTTTTT. Its translation is CATSSGSVGFGELFF. J is TRBJ2-2 and V is TRBV15; 8 positions match TRBD2. This CDR3 is built from 15 residues. Germline-derived CDR1 and CDR2 are LNHNV and YYDKDF (reference sequence).

The CDR3 is CSAPGLAKNEQYF. The CDR3 nucleotides are TGCAGTGCTCCGGGACTAGCTAAGAACGAGCAGTACTTC. The genes are TRBV20-1 and TRBJ2-1; 9 bases agree with TRBD2. Matching the DNA end better, TRBJ2-7 makes the J call doubtful. Germline lookup yields CDR1 DFQATT and CDR2 SNEGSKA (reference sequence). This CDR3 contains 13 residues.

The gene calls are TRBV9 and TRBJ2-3, with D possibly called TRBD1 or TRBD2 (5 bases each). Trimming stripped 1 base from V and 0 bases from J, with 12 bases between. Per the germline V gene, CDR1 is SGDLS and CDR2 is YYNGEE. This CDR3 contains 16 residues. CDR3 sequence (DNA): TGTGCCAGCAGCGTAAGAGGGGACCCTAGCACAGATACGCAGTATTTT. This encodes CASSVRGDPSTDTQYF.

This clonotype was seen at least ten times. The J gene is TRBJ2-1, the V gene TRBV4-3; TRBD2 is a possible D gene (5 bases). Germline CDR1 and CDR2: LGHNA and YSLEER. The V gene lost 4 bases and the J gene lost 3 bases, with 7 bases spanning the gap. The CDR3 contains 13 residues. As DNA, the CDR3 is TGCGCCAGCAGCCCCCGGGGCTACAATGAGCAGTTCTTC. As protein: CASSPRGYNEQFF.

The J gene is TRBJ1-2, the V gene TRBV15; D might be TRBD1 (6 bases). The CDR3 has 15 amino acids. V lost 4 bases, J lost 4 bases, and 16 bases lay in between. Germline CDR1 LNHNV, CDR2 YYDKDF (reference sequence). The CDR3 region is CATSNPQGNLYGYTF. The CDR3 DNA reads TGTGCCACCAGCAATCCTCAGGGGAACCTCTATGGCTACACCTTC.